Each of the 25 T cell receptor beta chains below was sequenced from the same sample in a study of shared clonotypes between healthy human individuals. Profiling relied on immunoSEQ multiplex PCR, and the TCRdb table lists in-frame clones only, not all of them. The table includes 980,000 or so clones, roughly 72% detected once. Source material: memory CD4+ T cells sorted from blood. Subset reported: CD45RA-negative fraction. Source of these receptors: a man aged 18 to 29 in good health.

As DNA, the CDR3 is TGTGCCAGCAGACCGGGACTAGCGGAGCAAGAGACCCAGTACTTC. Encoded protein: CASRPGLAEQETQYF. The chain recombines TRBV7-9 with TRBJ2-5; 11 nucleotides match TRBD2. This CDR3 has 15 amino acids. Germline lookup yields CDR1 SEHNR and CDR2 FQNEAQ (reference sequence). V lost 6 bases to trimming and J lost 2 bases; unmatched junction nucleotides: 5. The full variable domain, completed using reference TRBV7-9 and TRBJ2-5, is DTGVSQNPRHKITKRGQNVTFRCDPISEHNRLYWYRQTLGQGPEFLTYFQNEAQLEKSRLLSDRFSAERPKGSFSTLEIQRTEQGDSAMYLCASRPGLAEQETQYFGPGTRLLVL.

The V call is TRBV11-2, the J call TRBJ2-7; TRBD2 aligns across 8 bases. J gave up 2 bases and V 4 bases, and 7 bases lay outside the gene matches. Germline-derived CDR1 and CDR2 are SGHAT and FQNNGV. This CDR3 is built from 15 residues. CDR3 sequence reads: CASSSIGRGTYEQYF. CDR3 DNA: TGTGCCAGCAGCTCGATCGGGAGGGGGACCTACGAGCAGTACTTC.

This chain joins TRBV18 and TRBJ1-5; D is unresolved. Trimming stripped 6 bases from V and 0 bases from J, with 9 bases between. The CDR3 is 14 amino acids. Germline lookup yields CDR1 KGHSH and CDR2 LQKENI. In DNA form, the CDR3 reads TGTGCCAGCTCGCCATTGTATAGCAATCAGCCCCAGCATTTT. Amino acids: CASSPLYSNQPQHF.

This chain connects TRBV28 to TRBJ1-2; D perhaps matches TRBD1 (5 bases). Trimming cost V 4 bases and J 2 bases, with 8 bases left between them. The CDR3 extends over 13 amino acids. Germline V lookup: CDR1 MDHEN, CDR2 SYDVKM. This chain's CDR3 is CASSYRGNYGYTF. In DNA form, the CDR3 reads TGTGCCAGCAGTTATAGGGGAAACTATGGCTACACCTTC.

Written as DNA, the CDR3 is TGTGCCAGCAGCTTAGGGCTACACACTTACGAGCAGTACTTC. This encodes CASSLGLHTYEQYF. The V and J genes are TRBV7-2 and TRBJ2-7; D not certain. The CDR3 loop spans 14 amino acids. Between the trimmed V and J ends, which lost 1 base and 4 bases, there was a span of 11 bases. Germline V lookup: CDR1 SGHTA, CDR2 FQGNSA.

The count of this clone is one. The gene calls are TRBV9 and TRBJ1-4; TRBD1 is a possible D gene (5 bases). CDR3 size: 13 residues. Looked up from germline, CDR1 is SGDLS and CDR2 is YYNGEE. Trimming took 8 bases from V and 6 from J, leaving 14 bases between them. The CDR3 DNA follows: TGTGCCAGTTCCAGGGAATTGGATGAAAAACTGTTTTTT. It is translated as CASSRELDEKLFF.

V is TRBV12-5 and J is TRBJ1-1; D is possibly TRBD1 (5 bases). Trimming removed 6 bases at V and 3 bases at J, with 14 bases between. CDR1 and CDR2 from the germline V gene are LGHNT and FRNRAP. The CDR3 consists of 14 residues. The CDR3 DNA follows: TGTGCTAGTGGCGGAGGGACGTTTGACACTGAAGCTTTCTTT. Protein sequence: CASGGGTFDTEAFF. Filled out from reference TRBV12-5 and TRBJ1-1, the complete variable domain reads DARVTQTPRHKVTEMGQEVTMRCQPILGHNTVFWYRQTMMQGLELLAYFRNRAPLDDSGMPKDRFSAEMPDATLATLKIQPSEPRDSAVYFCASGGGTFDTEAFFGQGTRLTVV.

The count of this clone is one. V and J are TRBV6-5 and TRBJ1-2, with D perhaps matching TRBD1 (5 bases). This CDR3 region has 15 residues. Germline V CDR1 and CDR2: MNHEY, SVGAGI. V was trimmed by 6 bases and J by 4 bases, leaving 18 bases between them. As DNA, the CDR3 is TGTGCCAGCAGCCCCGTGTCGAGGGGATCCTATGGCTACACCTTC. Protein: CASSPVSRGSYGYTF.

The chain carries TRBV30 and TRBJ1-4; D unclear. Trimming removed 0 bases at V and 10 bases at J, with 12 bases between. CDR3 length equals 13 residues. Germline values: CDR1 GTSNPN, CDR2 SVGIG (reference sequence). The CDR3 loop is CAWSVLEGRKLFF. The DNA for the CDR3 is TGTGCCTGGAGTGTACTCGAGGGCAGAAAACTGTTTTTT. Filled out from reference TRBV30 and TRBJ1-4, the complete variable domain reads SQTIHQWPATLVQPVGSPLSLECTVEGTSNPNLYWYRQAAGRGLQLLFYSVGIGQISSEVPQNLSASRPQDRQFILSSKKLLLSDSGFYLCAWSVLEGRKLFFGSGTQLSVL.

The CDR3 DNA is TGTGCCAGCAGCCCGTCGGGAAGGGGGGACTACACCTTC. This gives the protein CASSPSGRGDYTF. The chain joins TRBV9 to TRBJ1-2, with D tentatively TRBD1 (6 bases). The CDR3 sequence is 13 residues long. Germline-derived CDR1 and CDR2 are SGDLS and YYNGEE. V was cut by 4 bases and J by 10 bases, with 17 bases left in between.

V usage is TRBV7-2 and J usage is TRBJ1-3; D remains unclear. V was shortened by 5 bases and J by 5 bases, with 10 bases between the two germline ends. Germline values: CDR1 SGHTA, CDR2 FQGNSA. CDR3 length equals 13 residues. The CDR3 sequence: CASSPSVRNTIYF. In nucleotides, the CDR3 is TGTGCCAGCAGCCCCTCGGTTAGAAACACCATATATTTT.

This sequence joins TRBV4-1 and TRBJ2-3, with a tentative D call TRBD2 (5 bases). V lost 1 base, J lost 4 bases, and 12 bases lay in between. The CDR3 runs 15 residues. Germline values: CDR1 MGHRA, CDR2 YSYEKL. CDR3 in amino acids: CASSQVGKVSDTQYF. In nucleotides, the CDR3 is TGCGCCAGCAGCCAAGTCGGGAAGGTCTCAGATACGCAGTATTTT.

The chain uses TRBV18 and TRBJ1-1, with TRBD1 as a possible D gene (6 bases). The CDR3 runs to 15 residues. Trimming stripped 3 bases from V and 5 bases from J, with 16 bases between. Germline V CDR1 and CDR2: KGHSH, LQKENI. The CDR3 DNA is TGTGCCAGCTCACCCATGTTCGACAGGCCAACTGAAGCTTTCTTT. Translation: CASSPMFDRPTEAFF.

The chain recombines TRBV5-1 with TRBJ2-2, with TRBD2 identical over 7 bases. V shed 4 bases, J shed 2 bases, and the junction held 5 bases outside the gene matches. Looked up from germline, CDR1 is SGHRS and CDR2 is YFSETQ. The CDR3 contains 15 residues. The CDR3 DNA reads as TGCGCCAGCAGCCCCGGGACTACCAACACCGGGGAGCTGTTTTTT. Its protein product is CASSPGTTNTGELFF.

The chain links TRBV7-8 to TRBJ2-5; D gene ambiguous. CDR1 SGHVS and CDR2 FQNEAQ come from the germline V gene. The V end was cut by 0 bases, the J end by 3 bases, with 14 bases between. The CDR3 has 16 amino acids. The DNA of the CDR3 is TGTGCCAGCAGCTTAGCGGAGAGAGCCATCAAAGAGACCCAGTACTTC. It translates to CASSLAERAIKETQYF.

Concerning this clone: The same CDR3 is also encoded by other DNA sequences in this sample. The DNA of the CDR3 is TGTGCCAGCAGCCTCGGGACAGGGGGACCAGATACGCAGTATTTT. Protein sequence: CASSLGTGGPDTQYF. V gene TRBV7-9 combines with J gene TRBJ2-3; TRBD1 matches 11 bases. The length of the CDR3 is 15 residues. From germline, CDR1 is SEHNR and CDR2 FQNEAQ (reference sequence). Losses at the gene ends were 5 bases for V and 4 bases for J; bases not matched to a gene: 5.

The gene calls are TRBV19 and TRBJ1-5; D call uncertain. The CDR3 totals 12 residues. In germline, CDR1 is LNHDA, CDR2 SQIVND (reference sequence). V shed 0 bases and J shed 12 bases, with 9 bases lying between them. The CDR3 DNA is TGTGCCAGTAGTATAGAGGGCCGGGGCCAGCATTTT. This translates into CASSIEGRGQHF.

The rearrangement joins TRBV5-1 to TRBJ2-5, with a weak D call TRBD2 (5 bases). This CDR3 is 13 amino acids long. V shed 4 bases and J shed 4 bases, with 11 bases lying between them. Germline V gene data show CDR1 as SGHRS and CDR2 as YFSETQ. For the CDR3, the DNA is TGCGCCAGCAGCGCCAACGCGGGAGAGACCCAGTACTTC. Protein: CASSANAGETQYF.

Comment on this clone: Different DNA sequences within this sample yield the same CDR3. The rearrangement links TRBV29-1 to TRBJ1-2, with 7 bases lining up with TRBD1. Trimming took 6 bases from V and 2 from J; bases not matched to a gene: 3. CDR1 is SQVTM and CDR2 is ANQGSEA in the germline V gene. The length of the CDR3 is 12 residues. The CDR3 sequence: CSVATGNYGYTF. In DNA form, the CDR3 reads TGCAGCGTCGCGACAGGGAACTATGGCTACACCTTC.

This clone appeared once. The chain joins TRBV14 to TRBJ1-6; the D is unclear. This CDR3 has 20 amino acids. Trimming took off 4 bases at V and 0 bases at J, with 22 bases between the two ends. Per germline, CDR1 SGHDN and CDR2 FVKESK. This CDR3 reads CASSPHSPRDLSSYNSPLHF. Written as DNA, the CDR3 is TGTGCCAGCAGCCCACACTCCCCCCGGGATCTTAGCTCCTATAATTCACCCCTCCACTTT.

This clone has just one count. The gene calls are TRBV5-1 and TRBJ2-2; 10 bases align to TRBD1. This CDR3 spans 16 amino acids. Germline-derived CDR1 and CDR2 are SGHRS and YFSETQ. The V and J ends lost 1 base and 9 bases, in that order; junction bases with no gene match: 9. The CDR3 DNA is TGCGCCAGCAGCTTGAGAGACAGGGGGCCCTACCGGGAGCTGTTTTTT. The encoded protein is CASSLRDRGPYRELFF. Variable domain in full (rest from reference TRBV5-1 and TRBJ2-2): KAGVTQTPRYLIKTRGQQVTLSCSPISGHRSVSWYQQTPGQGLQFLFEYFSETQRNKGNFPGRFSGRQFSNSRSEMNVSTLELGDSALYLCASSLRDRGPYRELFFGEGSRLTVL.

The chain is built from TRBV7-9 and TRBJ1-1; D call uncertain. The germline V gene has CDR1 SEHNR and CDR2 FQNEAQ (reference sequence). The CDR3 has 11 residues. V lost 3 bases, J lost 1 base, and 0 bases lay in between. CDR3 nucleotide sequence: TGTGCCAGCAGCTTGAACACTGAAGCTTTCTTT. It codes for CASSLNTEAFF.

This chain uses TRBV27 with TRBJ2-2, with TRBD1 as a possible D gene (5 bases). The CDR3 extends over 13 amino acids. V dropped 1 base and J dropped 6 bases, with 6 bases sitting between them. Per germline, CDR1 MNHEY and CDR2 SMNVEV (reference sequence). The CDR3 DNA reads as TGTGCCAGCAGTTTATTCAGGGCCGGGGAGCTGTTTTTT. Its protein is CASSLFRAGELFF.

The chain has TRBV30 and TRBJ1-6; D might be TRBD1 (5 bases). The CDR3 loop spans 13 amino acids. Trimming shortened V by 6 bases and J by 8 bases, and 14 bases separated the two germline ends. Germline loops: CDR1 GTSNPN, CDR2 SVGIG (reference sequence). CDR3 protein: CACISGTHSPLHF. DNA for the CDR3: TGTGCCTGTATATCCGGGACTCATTCACCCCTCCACTTT.

The chain uses TRBV5-4 and TRBJ2-3; TRBD1 agrees at 7 bases. There are 16 residues in the CDR3. V lost 3 bases, J lost 2 bases, and 9 bases stayed unmatched. Germline V gene sequence: CDR1 SGHNT, CDR2 YYREEE (reference sequence). The CDR3 DNA reads as TGTGCCAGCAGCTCCGGGGCGGACAGGTTCACAGATACGCAGTATTTT. Amino acid sequence: CASSSGADRFTDTQYF.